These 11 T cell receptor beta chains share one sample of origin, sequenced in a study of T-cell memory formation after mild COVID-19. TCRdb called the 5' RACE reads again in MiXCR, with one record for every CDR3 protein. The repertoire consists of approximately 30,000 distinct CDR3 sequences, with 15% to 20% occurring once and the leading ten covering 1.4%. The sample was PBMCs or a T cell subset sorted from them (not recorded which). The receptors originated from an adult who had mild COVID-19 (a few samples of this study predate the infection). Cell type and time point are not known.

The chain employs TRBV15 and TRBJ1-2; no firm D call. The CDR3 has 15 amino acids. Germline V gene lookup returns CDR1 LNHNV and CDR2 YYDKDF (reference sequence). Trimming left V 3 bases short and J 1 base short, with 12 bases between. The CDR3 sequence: CATSSTDRINYGYTF. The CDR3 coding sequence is TGTGCCACCAGCAGCACCGATAGGATTAACTATGGCTACACCTTC.

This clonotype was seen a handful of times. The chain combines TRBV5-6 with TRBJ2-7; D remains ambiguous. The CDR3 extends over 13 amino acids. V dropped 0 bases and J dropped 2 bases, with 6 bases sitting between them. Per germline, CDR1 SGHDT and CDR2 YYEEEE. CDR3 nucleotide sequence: TGTGCCAGCAGCTTGGATCGGCCCTACGAGCAGTACTTC. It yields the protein CASSLDRPYEQYF.

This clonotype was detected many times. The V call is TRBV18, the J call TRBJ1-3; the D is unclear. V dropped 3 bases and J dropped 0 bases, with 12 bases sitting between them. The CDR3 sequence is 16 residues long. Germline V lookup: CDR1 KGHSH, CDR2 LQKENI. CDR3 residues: CASSPSGTISGNTIYF. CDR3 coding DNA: TGTGCCAGCTCACCGTCAGGTACAATCTCTGGAAACACCATATATTTT.

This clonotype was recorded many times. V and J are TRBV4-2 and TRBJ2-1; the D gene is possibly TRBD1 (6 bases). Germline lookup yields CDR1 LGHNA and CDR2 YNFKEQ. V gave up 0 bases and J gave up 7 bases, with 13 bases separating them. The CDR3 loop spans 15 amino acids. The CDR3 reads CASSQDLGAVNEQFF. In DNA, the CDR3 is TGTGCCAGCAGCCAAGATCTGGGGGCCGTAAATGAGCAGTTCTTC.

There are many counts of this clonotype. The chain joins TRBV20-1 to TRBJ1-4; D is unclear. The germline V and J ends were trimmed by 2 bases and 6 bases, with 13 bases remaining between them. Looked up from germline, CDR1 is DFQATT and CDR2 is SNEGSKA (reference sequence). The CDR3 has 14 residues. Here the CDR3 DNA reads TGCAGTGCTAGATCGCCCGACGGGGATGAAAAACTGTTTTTT. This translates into CSARSPDGDEKLFF.

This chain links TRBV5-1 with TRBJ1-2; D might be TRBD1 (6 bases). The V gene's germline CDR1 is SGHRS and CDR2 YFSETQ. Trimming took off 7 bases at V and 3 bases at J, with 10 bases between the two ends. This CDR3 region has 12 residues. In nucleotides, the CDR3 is TGCGCCAGCCGGGCAGGGGACTATGGCTACACCTTC. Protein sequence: CASRAGDYGYTF. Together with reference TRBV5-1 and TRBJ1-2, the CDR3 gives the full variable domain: KAGVTQTPRYLIKTRGQQVTLSCSPISGHRSVSWYQQTPGQGLQFLFEYFSETQRNKGNFPGRFSGRQFSNSRSEMNVSTLELGDSALYLCASRAGDYGYTFGSGTRLTVV.

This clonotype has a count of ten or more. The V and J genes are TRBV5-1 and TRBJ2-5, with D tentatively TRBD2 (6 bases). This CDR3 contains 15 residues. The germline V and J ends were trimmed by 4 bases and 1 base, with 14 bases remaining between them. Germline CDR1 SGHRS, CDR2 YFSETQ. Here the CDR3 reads CASSPGAGTQETQYF. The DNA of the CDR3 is TGCGCCAGCAGCCCGGGAGCAGGAACCCAAGAGACCCAGTACTTC.

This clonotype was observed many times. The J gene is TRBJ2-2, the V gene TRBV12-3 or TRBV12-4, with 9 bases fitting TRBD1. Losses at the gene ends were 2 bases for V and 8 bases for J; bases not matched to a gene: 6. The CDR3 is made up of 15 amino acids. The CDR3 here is CASSLSTGGYGELFF. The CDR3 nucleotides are TGTGCCAGCAGTTTAAGTACAGGGGGCTATGGGGAGCTGTTTTTT.

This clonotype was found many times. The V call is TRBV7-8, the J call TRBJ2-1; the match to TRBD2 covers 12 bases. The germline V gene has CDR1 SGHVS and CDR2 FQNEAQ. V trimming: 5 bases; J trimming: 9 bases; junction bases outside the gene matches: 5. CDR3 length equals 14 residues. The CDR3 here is CASSPSGGAFEQFF. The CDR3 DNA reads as TGTGCCAGCAGCCCTAGCGGGGGGGCTTTTGAGCAGTTCTTC.

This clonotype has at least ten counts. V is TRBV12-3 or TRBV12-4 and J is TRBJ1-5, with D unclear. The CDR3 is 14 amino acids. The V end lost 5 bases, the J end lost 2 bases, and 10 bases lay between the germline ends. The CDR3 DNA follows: TGTGCCAGCAGTACACAAACGGGCAATCAGCCCCAGCATTTT. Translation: CASSTQTGNQPQHF.

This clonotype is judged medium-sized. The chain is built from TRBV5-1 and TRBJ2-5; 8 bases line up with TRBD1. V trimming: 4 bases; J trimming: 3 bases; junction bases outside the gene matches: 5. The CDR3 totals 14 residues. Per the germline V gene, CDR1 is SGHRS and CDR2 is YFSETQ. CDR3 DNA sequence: TGCGCCAGCAGCCCGGACAGGGTTAAAGAGACCCAGTACTTC. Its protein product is CASSPDRVKETQYF. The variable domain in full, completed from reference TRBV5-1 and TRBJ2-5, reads KAGVTQTPRYLIKTRGQQVTLSCSPISGHRSVSWYQQTPGQGLQFLFEYFSETQRNKGNFPGRFSGRQFSNSRSEMNVSTLELGDSALYLCASSPDRVKETQYFGPGTRLLVL.